This is a list of T cell receptor beta chains from one sample in a study of CD8 T cells in ankylosing spondylitis. MiXCR, run by TCRdb on the 5' RACE reads, gives a single entry per CDR3 protein. This table holds 700,000 or so distinct CDR3 sequences, around 20% found once. Sequenced: blood, either unsorted or a sorted T cell fraction (not recorded which). Every receptor here comes from a male donor with ankylosing spondylitis. CDR3s include the opening cysteine and the closing phenylalanine or tryptophan.

TRBV28,CASSLELGGAANYGYTF
TRBV5-1,CASSLGVAGGRKGTDTQYF
TRBV10-3,CAIRGDRGLTDTQYF
TRBV29-1,CSVEGAEGARAEAFF
TRBV29-1,CSVGTGGSGYTF
TRBV14,CASSQNSSPYF
TRBV29-1,CSFPGPLSSYF
TRBV20-1,CSARDGGSQETQYF
TRBV3-1,CASSQELSGTGWDEQFF
TRBV6-4,CASSAGDRKADTQYF
TRBV4-1,CASTENLVFTGELFF
TRBV20-1,CSARALLAGGPPHEQYF
TRBV5-1,CASRTTGGFGELFF
TRBV5-1,CASSLEGGFGETQYF
TRBV7-3,CASSQDGNSPLHF
TRBV12-3/TRBV12-4,CASSLTGIPYEQYF
TRBV28,CASSSSLAGFLSTDTQYF